This T cell receptor beta chain comes out of a study of technical replicates of blood from several donors. Assay used: immunoSEQ multiplex PCR; TCRdb lists only in-frame clones, some missing. The table shows approximately 85,000 clones, with about 93% occurring only once. V was trimmed by 3 bases and J by 0 bases, leaving 12 bases between them. The CDR3 consists of 16 residues. Per the germline V gene, CDR1 is SGDLS and CDR2 is YYNGEE. Material for sequencing was T cells isolated from PBMCs. This chain uses TRBV9 with TRBJ2-2, with unresolved D. This receptor was obtained from a human donor in good health. For the CDR3, the DNA is TGTGCCAGCAGCGCCCTTGAAGCCGCGAACACCGGGGAGCTGTTTTTT. This translates into CASSALEAANTGELFF.